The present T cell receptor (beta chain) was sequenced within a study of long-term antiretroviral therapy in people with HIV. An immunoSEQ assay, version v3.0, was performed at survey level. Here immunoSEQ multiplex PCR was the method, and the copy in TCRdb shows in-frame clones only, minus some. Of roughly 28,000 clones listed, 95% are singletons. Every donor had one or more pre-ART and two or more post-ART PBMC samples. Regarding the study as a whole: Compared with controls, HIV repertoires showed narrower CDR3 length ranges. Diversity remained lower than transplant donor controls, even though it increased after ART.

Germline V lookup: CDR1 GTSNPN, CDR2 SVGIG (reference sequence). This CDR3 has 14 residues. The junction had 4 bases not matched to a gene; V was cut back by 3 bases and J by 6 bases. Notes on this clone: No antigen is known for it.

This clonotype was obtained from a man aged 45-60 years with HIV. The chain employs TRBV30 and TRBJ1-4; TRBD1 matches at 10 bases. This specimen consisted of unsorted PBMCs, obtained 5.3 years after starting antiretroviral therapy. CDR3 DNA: TGTGCCTGGAGCGCCGGGACAGGGGATGAAAAACTGTTTTTT. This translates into CAWSAGTGDEKLFF.